The present T cell receptor beta chain was sequenced within a study of shared clonotypes between healthy human individuals. After removal of 6 bases from V and 4 bases from J, the junction contained 10 bases not matched to a gene. CDR3 length: 15 residues. From germline, CDR1 is ENHRY and CDR2 SYGVKD. Assay used: immunoSEQ multiplex PCR; TCRdb lists only in-frame clones, some missing. The sample contains over a million clones, approximately 98% of which appear only once. The sample taken for sequencing was naive CD4+ T cells sorted from blood. Subset: CD45RA+ positively selected. The TCR comes from a man younger than 40 in good health. The chain couples TRBV10-3 to TRBJ2-7; 9 bases are a match to TRBD2. The CDR3 DNA reads TGTGCCATCAGCGGTATTAGCGGGAGAGATTACGAGCAGTACTTC. Translation gives CAISGISGRDYEQYF.